Only one count was recorded for the clone carrying this TCR beta chain. There are 14 residues in the CDR3. The J segment lost 5 bases and the V segment lost 5 bases, leaving 6 bases of the junction unmatched. Germline assignment: CDR1 SGHTA and CDR2 FQGNSA. Per the study methods: Quantification of nucleated cells was approximated via reference gene primer amplification. The method was immunoSEQ multiplex PCR; TCRdb's version includes in-frame clones alone and lacks a portion of them. The D gene and trimming were derived from the DNA, and the V and J assignments and clone size from that table. The top ten clones hold approximately 7.2% of a sample with fewer than 150,000 clones, about 90% of them seen once. The sample comes from a study of blood T cell repertoires in COVID-19. Study-level background: Some COVID-19 samples were acute and others convalescent; all came from the United States, Italy and Spain. PBMCs, B-cell-depleted T cells, or T cells were the source of the cDNA or gDNA that made up the material.

This chain joins TRBV7-2 and TRBJ1-2; 9 bases match TRBD1. This receptor was identified in a man aged 70 or older who had recovered from COVID-19. Specimen: peripheral blood. Written as DNA, the CDR3 is TGTGCCAGCAGCCCACTAGGGACAGGGTATGGCTACACCTTC. Residues: CASSPLGTGYGYTF.